The source of this TCR beta chain is a study of cytomegalovirus exposure and HLA in healthy donors. In the study overall: Around 180 million T cells yielded 117 million unique TCR beta sequences in earlier analysis.

Healthy bone marrow donors made up the donors. The CDR3 length is 13 residues. V lost 7 bases to trimming and J lost 6 bases; unmatched junction nucleotides: 9. From germline, CDR1 is SGHAT and CDR2 FQNNGV. PCR involved 60 Vbeta and 13 Jbeta primers. Sequencing used immunoSEQ multiplex PCR; TCRdb keeps in-frame clones, though not all of them. The sample gives hundreds of thousands of clones, approximately 90% of which show up once; about 2.5% is in the top ten. The chain has TRBV11-2 and TRBJ2-7, with 7 bases identical to TRBD1. The receptor comes from a woman aged 18-30 years in good health and CMV-seronegative. The source material was PBMCs. The CDR3 DNA reads as TGTGCCAGCACTGACAGGGTAATAAGCGAGCAGTACTTC. It specifies CASTDRVISEQYF.